The 12 T cell receptor beta chains below were found in one sample sequenced in a study of vaccination and CD4 T cells after COVID-19. Antigens for these TCRs are unknown. The treatment is: 10-day PBMC culture with coronavirus spike peptide pools or control peptides (ViraFEST assay). Cultured CD4+ T cell DNA underwent sequencing with the Oncomine TCR Beta short-read assay. TCRdb reprocessed the PCR reads via MiXCR and lists one record per CDR3 protein. The sample lists approximately 17,000 distinct CDR3 sequences, 40% to 50% occurring once. Sequenced material: CD4+ T cells from blood, cultured in vitro, taken before SARS-CoV-2 vaccination. These receptors originate from a human donor who had recovered from COVID-19.

The chain couples TRBV7-6 to TRBJ2-1; TRBD1 aligns across 7 bases. Germline V gene data show CDR1 as SGHVS and CDR2 as FNYEAQ. V gave up 2 bases and J gave up 2 bases; unmatched junction bases: 3. The CDR3 consists of 15 residues. The DNA of the CDR3 is TGTGCCAGCAGCTTACAACAGGGGACCTACAATGAGCAGTTCTTC. It specifies CASSLQQGTYNEQFF.

The chain recombines TRBV12-3 or TRBV12-4 with TRBJ1-2; 11 bases match TRBD1. The CDR3 is 17 residues long. Trimming cost V 5 bases and J 4 bases; bases outside gene matches: 12. The CDR3 here is CASSPPPGQGASYGYTF. Here the CDR3 DNA reads TGTGCCAGCAGTCCCCCCCCCGGACAGGGGGCGAGCTATGGCTACACCTTC.

This clonotype was counted a few times. The chain is built from TRBV11-2 and TRBJ1-2; the D gene is possibly TRBD1 (6 bases). The CDR3 runs to 14 residues. Germline-derived CDR1 and CDR2 are SGHAT and FQNNGV. Trimming took off 5 bases at V and 4 bases at J, with 14 bases between the two ends. The CDR3 loop reads CASSPVGGVYGYTF. The CDR3 region has the DNA TGTGCCAGCAGCCCTGTGGGGGGCGTCTATGGCTACACCTTC.

This chain joins TRBV30 and TRBJ1-1; TRBD1 is a possible D gene (5 bases). V lost 5 bases and J 11 bases, leaving 15 bases between the germline ends. This CDR3 spans 11 amino acids. Germline V gene data show CDR1 as GTSNPN and CDR2 as SVGIG (reference sequence). The CDR3 here is CAWEGPRGAFF. In DNA form, the CDR3 reads TGTGCCTGGGAAGGCCCCCGGGGGGCTTTCTTT.

This clonotype has a handful of counts. The V call is TRBV20-1, the J call TRBJ2-5; TRBD1 is a possible D gene (5 bases). V lost 4 bases to trimming and J lost 1 base, with 10 bases between them. The germline gives CDR1 DFQATT, CDR2 SNEGSKA (reference sequence). This CDR3 is built from 13 residues. CDR3 nucleotide sequence: TGCAGTGCTAATGGGGCAGCCCAAGAGACCCAGTACTTC. Encoded protein: CSANGAAQETQYF.

This clonotype came up a few times. For the CDR3, the DNA is TGTGCCAGCAGCAAGAGATTTGGGACAGGGTTCGTCGAGCAGTACTTC. As protein: CASSKRFGTGFVEQYF. This chain links TRBV7-2 with TRBJ2-7, with 9 bases matching TRBD1. The CDR3 contains 16 residues. The germline CDR1 and CDR2 sequences are SGHTA and FQGNSA. The J segment lost 6 bases and the V segment lost 5 bases, leaving 14 bases of the junction unmatched.

The chain recombines TRBV19 with TRBJ2-1, with D uncertain. The CDR3 totals 14 residues. V was shortened by 7 bases and J by 2 bases, with 12 bases between the two germline ends. In germline, CDR1 is LNHDA, CDR2 SQIVND (reference sequence). CDR3 in DNA: TGTGCCAGTACCCCTGGGTTGCCCTACAATGAGCAGTTCTTC. Translating gives CASTPGLPYNEQFF.

The chain combines TRBV11-3 with TRBJ2-3, with 8 bases that match TRBD1. Germline CDR1 is SGHNT and CDR2 is YENEEA. The CDR3 covers 16 residues. Trimming at V came to 2 bases and at J to 2 bases, leaving 6 bases not matched to a gene. The CDR3 DNA sequence: TGTGCCAGCAGCTTAAACGGGCAGGGGGCCACAGATACGCAGTATTTT. Translating it yields CASSLNGQGATDTQYF.

The chain couples TRBV20-1 to TRBJ2-3; D ambiguous. The CDR3 covers 11 residues. The V gene lost 4 bases and the J gene lost 2 bases, with 4 bases spanning the gap. Germline V gives CDR1 DFQATT, CDR2 SNEGSKA (reference sequence). CDR3 region: CSATYTDTQYF. CDR3 DNA: TGCAGTGCTACCTACACAGATACGCAGTATTTT.

This clonotype was seen a handful of times. The rearrangement uses TRBV7-9 and TRBJ2-3; 9 bases are a match to TRBD2. This CDR3 has 20 residues. Germline V gene lookup returns CDR1 SEHNR and CDR2 FQNEAQ (reference sequence). Losses at the gene ends were 5 bases for V and 1 base for J; bases not matched to a gene: 19. CDR3 nucleotides: TGTGCCAGCAGCGGCCGGACTACGAGCGGGGGGAATTGGGGCACAGATACGCAGTATTTT. Amino acid sequence: CASSGRTTSGGNWGTDTQYF.

The rearrangement joins TRBV28 to TRBJ1-2; 10 nucleotides agree with TRBD1. This CDR3 is 13 amino acids long. The germline V gene has CDR1 MDHEN and CDR2 SYDVKM. V lost 10 bases and J lost 4; bases outside the gene matches: 6. The CDR3 nucleotides read TGTGCCACCACGGACAGGGGGGTCTATGGCTACACCTTC. This codes for CATTDRGVYGYTF.

This clonotype was observed a handful of times. The chain joins TRBV12-3 or TRBV12-4 to TRBJ1-2; D might be TRBD1 (5 bases). CDR3 length: 13 residues. V was shortened by 5 bases and J by 4 bases, with 11 bases between the two germline ends. The CDR3 reads CASSQLRGYGYTF. For the CDR3, the DNA is TGTGCCAGCAGTCAACTAAGGGGCTATGGCTACACCTTC.